The source of this T cell receptor beta chain is a study of blood T cells in healthy people across ages. Next came a second PCR, run for roughly 7 to 12 cycles, which used a sample-barcoded 5' primer along with a J-beta primer mix. Researchers report that a template-switch adaptor with 12 random nucleotides tagged each cDNA molecule. TCRdb used MiXCR to reprocess the 5' RACE reads, holding one entry per CDR3 protein. Among about 970,000 distinct CDR3 sequences, roughly 51% were seen once, and the ten largest hold about 21%. The CDR3 is 14 amino acids. Trimming stripped 6 bases from V and 0 bases from J, with 12 bases between. Germline V CDR1 and CDR2: DFQATT, SNEGSKA (reference sequence). Per sample, a minimum of 6 million PBMCs were isolated. Overall study findings and caveats: Age showed a roughly linear inverse relationship with TCR beta diversity per million T cells.

As regards this clonotype: The antigen is undetermined.

The chain recombines TRBV20-1 with TRBJ2-1; D is undetermined. This clonotype originated in a woman aged 55-69 years in good health. The material sequenced was blood. CDR3 DNA: TGCAGTGCCCCGGACCCGGCCTCCTACAATGAGCAGTTCTTC. This codes for CSAPDPASYNEQFF.